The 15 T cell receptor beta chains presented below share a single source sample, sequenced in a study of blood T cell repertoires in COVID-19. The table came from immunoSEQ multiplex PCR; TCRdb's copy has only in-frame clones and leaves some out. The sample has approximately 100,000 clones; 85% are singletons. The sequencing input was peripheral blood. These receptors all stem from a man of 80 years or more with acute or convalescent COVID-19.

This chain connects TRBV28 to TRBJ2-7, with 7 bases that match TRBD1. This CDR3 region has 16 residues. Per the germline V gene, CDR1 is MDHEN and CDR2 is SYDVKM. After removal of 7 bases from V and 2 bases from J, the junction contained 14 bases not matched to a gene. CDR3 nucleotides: TGTGCCAGCATCCCAACTGGGCGACAGGGCGCCTACGAGCAGTACTTC. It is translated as CASIPTGRQGAYEQYF.

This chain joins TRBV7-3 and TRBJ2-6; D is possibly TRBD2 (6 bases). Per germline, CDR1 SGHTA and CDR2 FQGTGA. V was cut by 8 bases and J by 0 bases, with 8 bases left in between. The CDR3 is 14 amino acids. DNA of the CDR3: TGTGCCAGCGCCGGGGGCTCTGGGGCCAACGTCCTGACTTTC. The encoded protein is CASAGGSGANVLTF.

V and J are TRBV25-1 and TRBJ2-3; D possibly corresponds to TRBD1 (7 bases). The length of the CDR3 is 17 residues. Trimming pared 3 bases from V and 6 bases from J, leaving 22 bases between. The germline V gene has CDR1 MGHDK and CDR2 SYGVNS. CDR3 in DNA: TGTGCCAGCAGTGACCGGGACAGCTTGCGGGACGGCGATACGCAGTATTTT. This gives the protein CASSDRDSLRDGDTQYF.

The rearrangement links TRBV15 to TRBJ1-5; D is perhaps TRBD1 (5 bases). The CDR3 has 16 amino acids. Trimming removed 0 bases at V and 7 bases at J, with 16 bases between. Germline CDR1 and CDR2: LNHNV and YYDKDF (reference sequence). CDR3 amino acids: CATSRDEGVSYQPQHF. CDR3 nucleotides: TGTGCCACCAGCAGAGACGAAGGGGTATCTTACCAGCCCCAGCATTTT.

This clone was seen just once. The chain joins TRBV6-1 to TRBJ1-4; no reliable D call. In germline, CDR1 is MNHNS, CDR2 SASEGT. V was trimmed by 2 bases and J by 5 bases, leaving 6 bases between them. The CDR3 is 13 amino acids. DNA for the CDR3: TGTGCCAGCAGTGAACCCCGGAATGAAAAACTGTTTTTT. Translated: CASSEPRNEKLFF.

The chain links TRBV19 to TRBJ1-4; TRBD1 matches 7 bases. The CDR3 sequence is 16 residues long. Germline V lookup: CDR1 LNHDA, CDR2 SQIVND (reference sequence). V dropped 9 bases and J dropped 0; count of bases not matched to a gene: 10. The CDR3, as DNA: TGTGCCAGCCGACAGGGCCGGTCTGCAACTAATGAAAAACTGTTTTTT. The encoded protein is CASRQGRSATNEKLFF.

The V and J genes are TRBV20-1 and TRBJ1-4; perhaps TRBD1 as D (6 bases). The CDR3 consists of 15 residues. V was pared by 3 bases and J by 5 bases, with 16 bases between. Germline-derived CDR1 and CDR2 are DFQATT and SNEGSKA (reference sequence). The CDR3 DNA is TGCAGTGCTAGTGGCAGGCAGGGGCCGAATGAAAAACTGTTTTTT. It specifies CSASGRQGPNEKLFF.

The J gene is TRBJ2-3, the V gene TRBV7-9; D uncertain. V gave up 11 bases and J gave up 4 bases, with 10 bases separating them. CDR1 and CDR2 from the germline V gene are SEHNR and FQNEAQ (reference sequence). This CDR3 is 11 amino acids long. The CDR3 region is CAGGSADTQYF. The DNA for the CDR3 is TGTGCCGGCGGTTCGGCAGATACGCAGTATTTT.

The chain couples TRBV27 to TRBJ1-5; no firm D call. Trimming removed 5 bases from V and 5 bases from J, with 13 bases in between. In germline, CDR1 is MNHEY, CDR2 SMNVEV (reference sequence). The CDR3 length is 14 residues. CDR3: CASSPYSGDQPQHF. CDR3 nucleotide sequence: TGTGCCAGCAGTCCTTACAGCGGGGATCAGCCCCAGCATTTT.

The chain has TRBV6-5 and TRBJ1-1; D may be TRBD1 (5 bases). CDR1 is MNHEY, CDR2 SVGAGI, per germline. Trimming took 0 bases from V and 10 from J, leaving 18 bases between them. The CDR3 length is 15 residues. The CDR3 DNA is TGTGCCAGCAGTTACTCCCGACAGAAGGGGTACTTAGCTTTCTTT. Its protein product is CASSYSRQKGYLAFF.

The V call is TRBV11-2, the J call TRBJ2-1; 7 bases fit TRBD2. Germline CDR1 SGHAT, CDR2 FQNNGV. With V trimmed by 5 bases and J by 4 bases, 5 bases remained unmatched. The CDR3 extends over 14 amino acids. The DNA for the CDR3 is TGTGCCAGCAGCACGGGACTACGGTACAATGAGCAGTTCTTC. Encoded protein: CASSTGLRYNEQFF.

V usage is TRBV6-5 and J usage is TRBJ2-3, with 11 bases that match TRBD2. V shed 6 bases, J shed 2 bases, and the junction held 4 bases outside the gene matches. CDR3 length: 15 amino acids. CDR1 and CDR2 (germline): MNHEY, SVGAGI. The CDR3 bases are TGTGCCAGCAGACTAGCGGGAGTCCTCACAGATACGCAGTATTTT. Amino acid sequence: CASRLAGVLTDTQYF.

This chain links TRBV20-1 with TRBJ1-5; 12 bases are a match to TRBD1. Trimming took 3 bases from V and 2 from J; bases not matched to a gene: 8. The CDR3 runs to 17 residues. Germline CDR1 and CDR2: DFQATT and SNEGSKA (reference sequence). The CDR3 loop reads CSASPGTGGWGNQPQHF. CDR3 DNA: TGCAGTGCTAGTCCCGGGACAGGGGGCTGGGGCAATCAGCCCCAGCATTTT.

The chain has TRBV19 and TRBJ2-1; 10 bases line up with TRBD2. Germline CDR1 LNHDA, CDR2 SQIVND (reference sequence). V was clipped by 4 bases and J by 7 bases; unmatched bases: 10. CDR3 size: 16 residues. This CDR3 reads CASSKGSGRALNEQFF. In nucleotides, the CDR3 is TGTGCCAGTAGTAAGGGGAGCGGGAGGGCCTTAAATGAGCAGTTCTTC.

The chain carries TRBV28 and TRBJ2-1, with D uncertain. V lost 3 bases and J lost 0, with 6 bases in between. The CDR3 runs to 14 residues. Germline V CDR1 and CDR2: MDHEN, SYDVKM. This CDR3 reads CASSLGLSYNEQFF. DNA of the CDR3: TGTGCCAGCAGTTTGGGCCTCTCCTACAATGAGCAGTTCTTC.